The 28 T cell receptor beta chains below all came from one sample that was sequenced in a study of tissue T cells after allogeneic stem cell transplantation. Profiled with immunoSEQ multiplex PCR; TCRdb holds only in-frame clones, not every one. The sample includes some 2,200 clones, 60% of them seen just once. Specified time point: mouse harvest day 7 after allogeneic transplant. Each mouse received 10^7 T-cell-depleted marrow cells plus 10^6 splenic CD5+ T cells by tail vein. Sequencing input: spleen. The receptors were sampled from a female BALB/c mouse given C57BL/6 T cells with graft-versus-host disease after an allogeneic hematopoietic cell transplant.

This clone was counted only a few times. All gene names here are mouse names. The CDR3 end falls 1 residue outside the read, so it is completed with the germline J gene. The chain combines TRBV13-2 with TRBJ2-7, with 8 bases matching TRBD2. The germline V gene has CDR1 NNHNN and CDR2 SYGAGS (reference sequence). The CDR3 is made up of 14 amino acids. J was trimmed by 2 bases and V by 1 base; bases with no gene match: 2. The covered CDR3 bases are TGTGCCAGCGGTGATCTGGGGGGCCCCTATGAACAGTAC. Residues: CASGDLGGPYEQY. The complete CDR3 reads CASGDLGGPYEQYF.

This clone was seen a few times. Gene names denote mouse genes. The missing CDR3 end, 1 residue past where the read stops, is filled in from the germline J gene. V and J are TRBV3 and TRBJ2-2; the D gene could be TRBD1 or TRBD2 (5 bases each). Germline lookup yields CDR1 SNHLY and CDR2 FYNGKV (reference sequence). The CDR3 consists of 15 residues. The ends were cut back, 5 bases at V and 0 bases at J, with 10 bases in the middle. The part of the CDR3 DNA that was read is TGTGCCAGCAGCCTCGGGACGGCAAACACCGGGCAGCTCTAC. Residues: CASSLGTANTGQLY. The full CDR3 protein reads CASSLGTANTGQLYF.

Note on this clone: Genes and germline come from the mouse. The CDR3 end falls 1 residue outside the read, so it is completed with the germline J gene. J is TRBJ1-4 and V is TRBV26; 7 positions match TRBD1. The CDR3 length is 15 residues. Germline CDR1 and CDR2: KGHPV and FQNQEV (reference sequence). V lost 6 bases to trimming and J lost 0 bases; unmatched junction nucleotides: 4. The sequenced part of the CDR3 DNA is TGTGCCAGCAGCCGGGACAGAATTTCCAACGAAAGATTATTT. Its translation is CASSRDRISNERLF. The full CDR3 is CASSRDRISNERLFF.

Comments on this clone: The listed genes are named as in mouse. The sequenced fragment ends 1 residue before the CDR3 boundary, so the rest is inferred from the germline J gene. This rearrangement joins TRBV31 to TRBJ1-5; the D gene is possibly TRBD1 (6 bases). Germline assignment: CDR1 GKSSPN and CDR2 SITVG. Trimming left V 1 base short and J 5 bases short, with 9 bases between. The CDR3 totals 13 residues. The CDR3 loop is CAWSPGQYQAPLF. CDR3 DNA (partial): TGTGCCTGGAGTCCGGGACAATACCAGGCTCCGCTT.

As regards this clone: Gene and germline names: mouse. The read ends 1 residue shy of where the CDR3 ends; the end is completed using the germline J gene. The V and J genes are TRBV13-2 and TRBJ1-1; D perhaps matches TRBD1 (6 bases). This CDR3 has 14 amino acids. Germline CDR1 is NNHNN and CDR2 is SYGAGS (reference sequence). The ends were cut back, 6 bases at V and 3 bases at J, with 15 bases in the middle. CDR3 in amino acids: CASAPSGEDTEVFF. The covered CDR3 bases are TGTGCCAGCGCCCCTTCAGGGGAGGACACAGAAGTCTTC.

Comments on this clone: Gene names are the mouse ones. The CDR3 extends 1 residue past the end of the read, so its final part is completed from the germline J gene. The chain links TRBV3 to TRBJ1-1, with D hard to call. CDR1 and CDR2 (germline): SNHLY, FYNGKV (reference sequence). This CDR3 contains 14 residues. V was pared by 0 bases and J by 1 base, with 6 bases between. The chain's CDR3 is CASSLAGWNTEVFF. CDR3 DNA, as far as it was read: TGTGCCAGCAGCTTAGCAGGGTGGAACACAGAAGTCTTC.

This clone was observed a handful of times. Each gene name is a mouse one. With the read ending 1 residue before the CDR3 end, the germline J gene is used to fill in that end. The chain uses TRBV16 and TRBJ2-4; 14 nucleotides line up with TRBD2. Germline-derived CDR1 and CDR2 are SGHSA and FRNQAP. The V segment lost 1 base and the J segment 3 bases; nucleotides outside the gene matches: 3. This CDR3 has 17 residues. The CDR3 here is CASSLVGTGGAQNTLYF. The part of the CDR3 DNA that was read is TGTGCAAGCAGCTTAGTGGGGACTGGGGGGGCGCAAAACACCTTGTAC.

This clone was observed a few times. Gene names are the mouse ones. The read ends 1 residue shy of where the CDR3 ends; the end is completed using the germline J gene. The rearrangement uses TRBV19 and TRBJ1-1; D not resolved. CDR3 size: 12 residues. Germline lookup yields CDR1 FNHDT and CDR2 SITEND (reference sequence). The V and J ends lost 6 bases and 0 bases respectively, with 6 bases between them. The DNA read from the CDR3 is TGTGCCAGCACCCGAACAAACACAGAAGTCTTC. It encodes CASTRTNTEVF. The full CDR3 is CASTRTNTEVFF.

This clone was found a few times. Mouse gene names apply. The DNA ends 1 residue before the CDR3 does, and the rest of the CDR3 is filled in from the germline J gene. This chain links TRBV23 with TRBJ2-7; the table gives TRBD2 as D, unverified against the DNA. The CDR3 has 14 residues. CDR1 is KGHTA and CDR2 is FQNQQP in the germline V gene. The CDR3 loop reads CSSSRDWGESEQYF. Partial CDR3 DNA: TGCTCCAGCAGCAGGGACTGGGGGGAGAGCGAACAGTAC. The variable domain in full, with the rest retrieved from reference TRBV23 and TRBJ2-7, is DAAVTQKPRYLIKMKGQEAEMKCIPEKGHTAVFWYQQKQSKELKFLIYFQNQQPLDQIDMVKERFSAVCPSSSLCSLGIRTCEAEDSALYLCSSSRDWGESEQYFGPGTRLTVL.

With respect to this clone: Gene names follow the mouse nomenclature. The part of the CDR3 DNA that was read is TGTGCCAGCAGTGAAACTGGGGGTTTTGAACAGTAC. Its translation is CASSETGGFEQY. The complete CDR3 sequence is CASSETGGFEQYF. V and J are TRBV13-3 and TRBJ2-7; 8 bases line up with TRBD2. The CDR3 end falls 1 residue outside the read, so it is completed with the germline J gene. Germline CDR1 is NNHDY and CDR2 is SYVADS. V dropped 2 bases and J dropped 6; count of bases not matched to a gene: 4. This CDR3 comprises 13 residues.

Of note for this clone: Germline and genes here are mouse. CDR3 sequence: CASSMRGVSNERLFF. The sequenced CDR3 bases are TGTGCCAGCAGTATGCGGGGGGTTTCCAACGAAAGATTATTT. V gene TRBV19 combines with J gene TRBJ1-4; maybe TRBD1 (5 bases). The read stops 1 residue short of the end of the CDR3; the missing end is completed from the germline J gene. The V gene lost 2 bases and the J gene lost 0 bases, with 8 bases spanning the gap. From germline, CDR1 is FNHDT and CDR2 SITEND (reference sequence). CDR3 length equals 15 residues.

In this sample, this clone turned up once. Germline and genes here are mouse. The read gets to within 1 residue of the CDR3 end, and the germline J gene fills in the rest. The chain links TRBV5 to TRBJ1-4; D might be TRBD1 (5 bases). This CDR3 is built from 15 residues. Trimming left V 0 bases short and J 3 bases short, with 8 bases between. Germline values: CDR1 LGHNA, CDR2 YNLKQL (reference sequence). The sequenced CDR3 bases are TGTGCCAGCAGCCAAGAGGGGGAGGCCAACGAAAGATTATTT. Protein sequence: CASSQEGEANERLF. In full, the CDR3 reads CASSQEGEANERLFF.

About this clone itself: Gene names are the mouse ones. The observed sequence ends 1 residue before the CDR3 terminus, with the missing tail filled in from the germline J gene. The J gene is TRBJ1-4, the V gene TRBV26; D gene ambiguous. This CDR3 is built from 14 residues. Trimming shortened V by 2 bases and J by 0 bases, and 4 bases separated the two germline ends. Germline lookup yields CDR1 KGHPV and CDR2 FQNQEV (reference sequence). The CDR3 bases that were read are TGTGCCAGCAGTCTGACAATTTCCAACGAAAGATTATTT. It is translated as CASSLTISNERLF. The CDR3 as a whole reads CASSLTISNERLFF.

Points on this clone: The gene names given are mouse names. The CDR3 goes on 1 residue after the read ends, and that part is filled in from the germline J gene. The chain couples TRBV1 to TRBJ1-1; D not resolved. CDR3 size: 12 residues. Germline values: CDR1 NSQYPW, CDR2 LRSPGD (reference sequence). Trimming stripped 0 bases from V and 9 bases from J, with 8 bases between. CDR3 DNA (partial): TGCACCTGCAGTGCAGAAGTGGGGAAAGTCTTC. It yields the protein CTCSAEVGKVF. Given in full, the CDR3 is CTCSAEVGKVFF. Variable domain in full (rest from reference TRBV1 and TRBJ1-1): VTLLEQNPRWRLVPRGQAVNLRCILKNSQYPWMSWYQQDLQKQLQWLFTLRSPGDKEVKSLPGADYLATRVTDTELRLQVANMSQGRTLYCTCSAEVGKVFFGKGTRLTVV.

Concerning this clone itself: Any gene name here is a mouse gene name. Read data end 1 residue before the CDR3 end; the end is taken from the germline J gene. The V call is TRBV2, the J call TRBJ1-3; no reliable D call. V was cut by 1 base and J by 0 bases, with 7 bases left in between. The germline gives CDR1 LGHNA, CDR2 YSYQKL. CDR3 length: 15 amino acids. The sequenced part of the CDR3 DNA is TGTGCCAGCAGCCAAGGGATTAATTCTGGAAATACGCTCTAT. This codes for CASSQGINSGNTLY. The CDR3 in full is CASSQGINSGNTLYF.

Concerning this clone: Germline and genes: mouse. The read terminates 1 residue ahead of where the CDR3 ends, so the germline J gene completes it. This chain links TRBV17 with TRBJ1-1, with 9 bases identical to TRBD1. CDR1 is MNHDT and CDR2 is YYDKIL in the germline V gene. J lost 4 bases, V lost 2 bases, and 5 bases had no gene match. The CDR3 consists of 15 residues. The CDR3 bases that were read are TGTGCTAGCAGTAGATTCCGGGACAGGGCCACAGAAGTCTTC. Amino acid sequence: CASSRFRDRATEVF. The full CDR3 reads CASSRFRDRATEVFF.

Regarding this clone: The listed genes are named as in mouse. From the germline J gene comes the end of the CDR3, since the read stops 1 residue before it. V and J are TRBV1 and TRBJ2-7, with 10 bases identical to TRBD2. The ends lost 0 bases at V and 7 bases at J; junction bases unmatched: 6. The CDR3 spans 15 residues. Per germline, CDR1 NSQYPW and CDR2 LRSPGD (reference sequence). CDR3 DNA, as far as it was read: TGCACCTGCAGTGCAGATCAGACTGGGGGGATCGAACAGTAC. Residues: CTCSADQTGGIEQY. The entire CDR3 protein is CTCSADQTGGIEQYF. The whole variable domain, remainder taken from reference TRBV1 and TRBJ2-7, is VTLLEQNPRWRLVPRGQAVNLRCILKNSQYPWMSWYQQDLQKQLQWLFTLRSPGDKEVKSLPGADYLATRVTDTELRLQVANMSQGRTLYCTCSADQTGGIEQYFGPGTRLTVL.

This clone was seen more than once but under ten times. All gene names here are mouse names. Read data end 1 residue before the CDR3 end; the end is taken from the germline J gene. V usage is TRBV3 and J usage is TRBJ2-7; maybe TRBD1 (5 bases). The CDR3 covers 14 residues. Trimming stripped 1 base from V and 1 base from J, with 8 bases between. Germline V CDR1 and CDR2: SNHLY, FYNGKV (reference sequence). CDR3 protein: CASSLDSGSYEQYF. The DNA read from the CDR3 is TGTGCCAGCAGCTTAGATTCAGGGTCCTATGAACAGTAC. Variable domain in full (rest from reference TRBV3 and TRBJ2-7): GPKVLQIPSHQIIDMGQMVTLNCDPVSNHLYFYWYKQILGQQMEFLVNFYNGKVMEKSKLFKDQFSVERPDGSYFTLKIQPTALEDSAVYFCASSLDSGSYEQYFGPGTRLTVL.

A word on this clone: Gene names refer to mouse genes. CDR3 residues: CASSPGQVSNERLFF. The CDR3 bases that were read are TGTGCAAGCAGCCCGGGACAAGTTTCCAACGAAAGATTATTT. V usage is TRBV16 and J usage is TRBJ1-4; D perhaps matches TRBD1 (6 bases). The observed sequence ends 1 residue before the CDR3 terminus, with the missing tail filled in from the germline J gene. Trimming shortened V by 5 bases and J by 0 bases, and 10 bases separated the two germline ends. The CDR3 consists of 15 residues. Germline lookup yields CDR1 SGHSA and CDR2 FRNQAP.

This clone occurred a few times. The germline and genes are mouse ones. Read data end 1 residue before the CDR3 end; the end is taken from the germline J gene. The chain combines TRBV13-1 with TRBJ2-7; D is uncertain. Trimming cost V 0 bases and J 7 bases, with 5 bases left between them. The CDR3 covers 11 residues. CDR1 is NSHNY and CDR2 is SYGAGN in the germline V gene. CDR3 DNA (partial): TGTGCCAGCAGTGATGGGGAGGAACAGTAC. It yields the protein CASSDGEEQY. The entire CDR3 reads CASSDGEEQYF.

In its sample, this clone was seen once. The listed genes are named as in mouse. The missing CDR3 end, 1 residue past where the read stops, is filled in from the germline J gene. The rearrangement uses TRBV19 and TRBJ1-1, with D possibly TRBD1 on 5 matching bases. V was trimmed by 0 bases and J by 4 bases, leaving 13 bases between them. This CDR3 comprises 15 residues. In germline, CDR1 is FNHDT, CDR2 SITEND (reference sequence). CDR3: CASSIVPGKGTEVFF. The covered CDR3 bases are TGTGCCAGCAGTATAGTTCCAGGGAAGGGCACAGAAGTCTTC.

As to this clone: Genes here carry mouse names. The sequence runs out 1 residue before the end of the CDR3; the remainder is reconstructed from the germline J gene. The genes are TRBV3 and TRBJ1-2; the match to TRBD1 covers 11 bases. J gave up 3 bases and V 1 base, and 1 base lay outside the gene matches. The CDR3 is made up of 15 amino acids. Germline values: CDR1 SNHLY, CDR2 FYNGKV (reference sequence). The CDR3 sequence is CASSLGTGGDSDYTF. CDR3 bases read: TGTGCCAGCAGCTTAGGGACAGGGGGCGACTCCGACTACACC.

In its sample, this clone was seen once. Germline and genes here are mouse. The CDR3 end lies 1 residue beyond the end of the read and is filled in from the germline J gene. V is TRBV31 and J is TRBJ2-4; D is possibly TRBD1 (6 bases). The V and J ends lost 0 bases and 1 base respectively, with 14 bases between them. Germline V CDR1 and CDR2: GKSSPN, SITVG. CDR3 length: 16 amino acids. CDR3 sequence: CAWSLGRGWGQNTLYF. The part of the CDR3 DNA that was read is TGTGCCTGGAGTCTAGGCAGGGGTTGGGGTCAAAACACCTTGTAC.

A word on this clone: Gene names follow the mouse nomenclature. This CDR3 is CASSLGRGSTGQLYF. CDR3 bases read: TGTGCCAGCAGTCTGGGCAGGGGAAGCACCGGGCAGCTCTAC. This chain uses TRBV26 with TRBJ2-2, with D perhaps matching TRBD1 (6 bases). The CDR3 is cut off 1 residue early in the read; its end comes from the germline J gene. Trimming stripped 2 bases from V and 4 bases from J, with 11 bases between. This CDR3 is 15 amino acids long. Germline loops: CDR1 KGHPV, CDR2 FQNQEV (reference sequence).

By frequency in the sample, this clone is large. The genes and germline here are from mouse. The read terminates 1 residue ahead of where the CDR3 ends, so the germline J gene completes it. V usage is TRBV3 and J usage is TRBJ2-7; D call uncertain. This CDR3 is 15 amino acids long. V was cut by 1 base and J by 0 bases, with 10 bases left in between. Germline CDR1 is SNHLY and CDR2 is FYNGKV (reference sequence). The CDR3 bases that were read are TGTGCCAGCAGCTTAGAACGAGGGAGCTCCTATGAACAGTAC. It specifies CASSLERGSSYEQY. Given in full, the CDR3 is CASSLERGSSYEQYF. The whole variable domain, filled in from reference TRBV3 and TRBJ2-7, reads GPKVLQIPSHQIIDMGQMVTLNCDPVSNHLYFYWYKQILGQQMEFLVNFYNGKVMEKSKLFKDQFSVERPDGSYFTLKIQPTALEDSAVYFCASSLERGSSYEQYFGPGTRLTVL.

Worth noting for this clone: Gene names refer to mouse genes. The read finishes 1 residue shy of the CDR3 end, and the germline J gene is used to complete it. The chain joins TRBV13-3 to TRBJ1-2; a possible D gene is TRBD1 (6 bases). V dropped 5 bases and J dropped 4 bases, with 12 bases sitting between them. This CDR3 is 13 amino acids long. Germline V gene lookup returns CDR1 NNHDY and CDR2 SYVADS. The CDR3 protein is CASRDHRASDYTF. The sequenced part of the CDR3 DNA is TGTGCCAGCAGGGACCACAGGGCCTCCGACTACACC.

With respect to this clone: Any gene name here is a mouse gene name. The sequence runs out 1 residue before the end of the CDR3; the remainder is reconstructed from the germline J gene. The V gene is TRBV3, the J gene TRBJ2-1, with 12 bases matching TRBD2. Germline V gene sequence: CDR1 SNHLY, CDR2 FYNGKV (reference sequence). The J segment lost 3 bases and the V segment lost 4 bases, leaving 4 bases of the junction unmatched. The CDR3 extends over 16 amino acids. The CDR3: CASSSRLGGPYAEQFF. The CDR3 bases that were read are TGTGCCAGCAGCTCCCGACTGGGGGGGCCCTATGCTGAGCAGTTC. Based on the CDR3 plus reference TRBV3 and TRBJ2-1, the full variable domain is GPKVLQIPSHQIIDMGQMVTLNCDPVSNHLYFYWYKQILGQQMEFLVNFYNGKVMEKSKLFKDQFSVERPDGSYFTLKIQPTALEDSAVYFCASSSRLGGPYAEQFFGPGTRLTVL.

Judged by abundance, this clone is large. Here the gene names and germline are mouse. The CDR3 bases that were read are TGTGCCAGCAGCCTGTCTGGGGGGGCGGGATATGAACAGTAC. This codes for CASSLSGGAGYEQY. The whole CDR3 is CASSLSGGAGYEQYF. The V and J genes are TRBV3 and TRBJ2-7; TRBD2 agrees at 10 bases. The read halts 1 residue ahead of the CDR3 end, with the missing end drawn from the germline J gene. The CDR3 contains 15 residues. Trimming removed 5 bases from V and 4 bases from J; junction bases left unmatched: 8. Germline lookup yields CDR1 SNHLY and CDR2 FYNGKV (reference sequence).